The 21 T cell receptor beta chains listed next were all sequenced from one sample in a study of OX40 agonist ivuxolimab in advanced cancers. Generated by immunoSEQ multiplex PCR, the TCRdb table keeps only in-frame clones and is missing some. Among about 13,000 clones listed, approximately 84% were seen once. The specimen was CD4+ or CD8+ T cells sorted from blood, collected in a trial of the OX40 agonist ivuxolimab. The receptor source for this set is an adult with an advanced solid tumor such as melanoma, head and neck, liver or kidney cancer.

This clone showed up just once. This chain joins TRBV19 and TRBJ2-7, with D tentatively TRBD2 (5 bases). CDR1 is LNHDA, CDR2 SQIVND, per germline (reference sequence). The CDR3 has 14 residues. V was cut by 6 bases and J by 7 bases, with 19 bases left in between. The CDR3 here is CASSALQSGGEQYF. CDR3 bases: TGTGCCAGTAGCGCCCTTCAATCCGGCGGGGAGCAGTACTTC.

A few counts support this clone. The chain is built from TRBV5-4 and TRBJ2-5; perhaps TRBD2 as D (6 bases). From germline, CDR1 is SGHNT and CDR2 YYREEE (reference sequence). There are 16 residues in the CDR3. V lost 0 bases and J 2 bases, leaving 14 bases between the germline ends. The CDR3 is CASSLEGERVQETQYF. The CDR3 DNA follows: TGTGCCAGCAGCTTGGAAGGGGAGCGGGTACAAGAGACCCAGTACTTC.

This rearrangement joins TRBV4-2 to TRBJ1-4, with 7 nucleotides matching TRBD1. This CDR3 has 17 amino acids. Germline V gene lookup returns CDR1 LGHNA and CDR2 YNFKEQ. J lost 4 bases, V lost 2 bases, and 10 bases had no gene match. CDR3 amino acids: CASSQMRGDSFNEKLFF. In DNA form, the CDR3 reads TGTGCCAGCAGCCAAATGAGGGGGGACAGCTTTAATGAAAAACTGTTTTTT.

The chain is built from TRBV5-6 and TRBJ1-1; D possibly corresponds to TRBD1 (5 bases). Germline CDR1 reads SGHDT; CDR2 reads YYEEEE. The V end lost 4 bases, the J end lost 0 bases, and 10 bases lay between the germline ends. CDR3 length equals 14 residues. In DNA form, the CDR3 reads TGTGCCAGCAGCCCGGGACCGGTGAACACTGAAGCTTTCTTT. It is translated as CASSPGPVNTEAFF.

The V call is TRBV10-2, the J call TRBJ2-1; the D gene could be TRBD1 or TRBD2 (6 bases each). This CDR3 has 13 amino acids. Looked up from germline, CDR1 is WSHSY and CDR2 is SAAADI. With 10 bases removed from V and 15 bases from J, the gap between germline ends came to 25 bases. This chain's CDR3 is CATEEGGLRGSFF. CDR3 nucleotide sequence: TGCGCCACCGAGGAGGGGGGACTCCGAGGGTCGTTCTTC.

The chain combines TRBV7-8 with TRBJ2-3, with TRBD2 as a possible D gene (6 bases). The CDR3 extends over 16 amino acids. The germline V gene has CDR1 SGHVS and CDR2 FQNEAQ. V gave up 1 base and J gave up 4 bases, with 15 bases separating them. CDR3 sequence: CASSLVFRAGSDTQYF. CDR3 bases: TGTGCCAGCAGCTTAGTTTTTCGGGCGGGATCAGATACGCAGTATTTT.

Turning to this clone: An end of the junction does not agree with germline; a read error may underlie this. The V and J genes are TRBV7-8 and TRBJ1-5, with D uncertain. Germline V CDR1 and CDR2: SGHVS, FQNEAQ. The CDR3 contains 16 residues. Written as DNA, the CDR3 is TGTGCCAGCAGCCTAGCAGTTTGGGATAGCAATCAGCCCCAGCATTTT. Protein sequence: CASSLAVWDSNQPQHF.

The chain has TRBV18 and TRBJ2-3; no clear D gene. The CDR3 covers 13 residues. The germline V gene encodes CDR1 KGHSH and CDR2 LQKENI. With 0 bases removed from V and 4 bases from J, the gap between germline ends came to 5 bases. CDR3 bases: TGTGCCAGCTCACCACCCCGACCAGATACGCAGTATTTT. Translating it yields CASSPPRPDTQYF.

The chain joins TRBV6-5 to TRBJ2-7; D is unresolved. Germline CDR1 MNHEY, CDR2 SVGAGI. The CDR3 consists of 11 residues. V dropped 4 bases and J dropped 8 bases, with 9 bases sitting between them. Here the CDR3 reads CASSSMKKQYF. The DNA for the CDR3 is TGTGCCAGCAGTTCCATGAAGAAGCAGTACTTC.

This clone has only a few counts. The chain employs TRBV25-1 and TRBJ2-7; tentative D call: TRBD1 (7 bases). CDR3 size: 15 residues. Germline CDR1 MGHDK, CDR2 SYGVNS. V lost 6 bases and J lost 6, with 21 bases in between. DNA of the CDR3: TGTGCCAGCAGGGACGGGCGGCAGGGGGGACTCGAGCAGTACTTC. This codes for CASRDGRQGGLEQYF.

This clone has just one count. This chain links TRBV27 with TRBJ2-7; possibly TRBD2 for D (6 bases). Trimming took off 5 bases at V and 5 bases at J, with 13 bases between the two ends. The CDR3 covers 13 residues. Germline CDR1 MNHEY, CDR2 SMNVEV (reference sequence). As DNA, the CDR3 is TGTGCCAGCAGTCAGACGGGACTTGACGAGCAGTACTTC. Amino acid sequence: CASSQTGLDEQYF.

The rearrangement joins TRBV4-1 to TRBJ1-2, with 7 bases fitting TRBD1. V was clipped by 4 bases and J by 4 bases; unmatched bases: 3. This CDR3 is 13 amino acids long. Germline V gives CDR1 MGHRA, CDR2 YSYEKL. The CDR3 loop reads CASSPEGAYGYTF. The CDR3 DNA sequence: TGCGCCAGCAGCCCGGAGGGGGCCTATGGCTACACCTTC.

This chain uses TRBV27 with TRBJ2-7; no firm D call. The CDR3 is made up of 15 amino acids. Germline assignment: CDR1 MNHEY and CDR2 SMNVEV (reference sequence). Trimming took 5 bases from V and 0 from J, leaving 14 bases between them. The CDR3 DNA reads as TGTGCCAGCAGTGCCTACAGCCCGTCCTCCTACGAGCAGTACTTC. Amino acid sequence: CASSAYSPSSYEQYF.

The chain has TRBV7-8 and TRBJ1-3, with 8 nucleotides matching TRBD1. The trim removed 5 bases at V and 2 bases at J, leaving 2 bases unmatched. The CDR3 sequence is 14 residues long. In germline, CDR1 is SGHVS, CDR2 FQNEAQ. In DNA form, the CDR3 reads TGTGCCAGCAGCCTGACAGGGGCTGGAAACACCATATATTTT. Its translation: CASSLTGAGNTIYF.

The rearrangement joins TRBV11-3 to TRBJ2-2; D not resolved. CDR3 size: 12 residues. CDR1 and CDR2 from the germline V gene are SGHNT and YENEEA. V was clipped by 2 bases and J by 4 bases, with 2 bases between them. CDR3 in amino acids: CASSLFTGELFF. In DNA, the CDR3 is TGTGCCAGCAGCTTATTCACCGGGGAGCTGTTTTTT.

The chain carries TRBV9 and TRBJ2-7; the D call may be TRBD1 or TRBD2 (5 bases each). This CDR3 is built from 15 residues. The V end was cut by 0 bases, the J end by 0 bases, with 10 bases between. Germline values: CDR1 SGDLS, CDR2 YYNGEE. The DNA for the CDR3 is TGTGCCAGCAGCGTAGGGTGGGGGAGCTCCTACGAGCAGTACTTC. It codes for CASSVGWGSSYEQYF.

This clone appeared once. The V call is TRBV9, the J call TRBJ2-7, with D hard to call. The CDR3 length is 15 residues. The V and J ends lost 4 bases and 2 bases respectively, with 16 bases between them. Per germline, CDR1 SGDLS and CDR2 YYNGEE. This CDR3 reads CASSLGEHRTYEQYF. Here the CDR3 DNA reads TGTGCCAGCAGCCTAGGCGAGCATAGGACCTACGAGCAGTACTTC.

V is TRBV7-8 and J is TRBJ1-4, with D hard to call. The CDR3 runs to 12 residues. Trimming pared 1 base from V and 6 bases from J, leaving 3 bases between. CDR1 and CDR2 from the germline V gene are SGHVS and FQNEAQ. The CDR3 bases are TGTGCCAGCAGCTTAGGATATGAAAAACTGTTTTTT. As protein: CASSLGYEKLFF.

The rearrangement joins TRBV6-1 to TRBJ2-5; D is uncertain. Trimming took 1 base from V and 3 from J, leaving 15 bases between them. Germline CDR1 reads MNHNS; CDR2 reads SASEGT. The CDR3 sequence is 16 residues long. CDR3 residues: CASSEVAGQPEETQYF. The CDR3 bases are TGTGCCAGCAGTGAAGTGGCTGGTCAGCCAGAAGAGACCCAGTACTTC.

V gene TRBV18 combines with J gene TRBJ2-5; no clear D gene. The CDR3 consists of 14 residues. CDR1 and CDR2 from the germline V gene are KGHSH and LQKENI. Trimming left V 4 bases short and J 5 bases short, with 14 bases between. The CDR3 sequence is CASSLGAGLETQYF. The CDR3 DNA reads as TGTGCCAGCTCACTCGGCGCCGGGCTCGAGACCCAGTACTTC.

The rearrangement uses TRBV9 and TRBJ1-1, with TRBD1 matching 7 bases. The CDR3 sequence is 14 residues long. V shed 2 bases and J 5 bases; nucleotides not matched to a gene: 6. The germline CDR1 and CDR2 sequences are SGDLS and YYNGEE. CDR3 nucleotides: TGTGCCAGCAGCGTCAGGGGGGGAATTACTGAAGCTTTCTTT. This encodes CASSVRGGITEAFF.